The source of this T cell receptor (beta chain) is a study of cytotoxic CD8 clonotypes in ibrutinib-treated CLL. The V gene lost 7 bases and the J gene lost 3 bases, with 19 bases spanning the gap. CDR3 length: 15 amino acids. CDR1 and CDR2 (germline): MNHNS, SASEGT. Profiled with immunoSEQ multiplex PCR; TCRdb holds only in-frame clones, not every one. This sample has 110,000 to 150,000 clones; 76% occur once, and the top ten carry around 4.9%. This TCR derives from a human donor with chronic lymphocytic leukemia. The sample was PBMCs, taken after 24 months of ibrutinib treatment. The V and J genes are TRBV6-1 and TRBJ2-7, with D tentatively TRBD1 (5 bases). The CDR3: CASTLEPGARYEQYF. DNA for the CDR3: TGTGCCAGCACCCTAGAACCTGGGGCCCGCTACGAGCAGTACTTC.